A selection of T cell receptor beta chains follows, all from one sample in a study of early T cells in non-severe SARS-CoV-2 infection. TCRdb reprocessed the 5' RACE reads via MiXCR and lists one record per CDR3 protein. This table has 75,000 to 90,000 distinct CDR3 sequences, more than 5% appearing once. The material sequenced was whole blood. Source of these receptors: an adult who was a healthcare worker with PCR-confirmed SARS-CoV-2 infection or an uninfected control (not recorded which). CDR3s leave out the opening cysteine and the closing phenylalanine or tryptophan. Size is stated for part of the rows, as once, few or many counts, or as a class when the clone is expanded.

clone size,J gene,V gene,CDR3 protein
.,TRBJ1-2,TRBV18,ASSPPGSGVYGYT
many,TRBJ2-7,TRBV19,ASTQSPGQGVYEQY
few,TRBJ2-6,TRBV5-4,ASSVMGQGAISGANVLT
many,TRBJ2-1,TRBV20-1,SSPRGGGYNEQF
.,TRBJ1-4,TRBV18,VSSPGQGRSNEKLF
many,TRBJ2-7,TRBV21-1,ASSSLGVREQY
many,TRBJ2-4,TRBV10-3,AISGGGSGAKNIQY
many,TRBJ1-1,TRBV9,ASSARTGGGTEAF
many,TRBJ1-6,TRBV7-9,ASSLTGNLNSPLH
many,TRBJ2-2,TRBV6-5,ASSYDHTGELF
many,TRBJ2-7,TRBV6-2/TRBV6-3,ASSPLRSSGKSEQY
few,TRBJ1-3,TRBV12-3/TRBV12-4,ASTTGGGNTIY
many,TRBJ1-1,TRBV7-8,ASSLASRGTEAF
many,TRBJ1-2,TRBV7-9,ASSRDRERYGYT
many,TRBJ1-1,TRBV20-1,SARDASNELTEAF
many,TRBJ2-7,TRBV2,ASKRTSFYEQY
few,TRBJ1-3,TRBV12-3/TRBV12-4,ASSLTSGNTIY
few,TRBJ2-5,TRBV7-8,ASSLEGSGGSQETQY
few,TRBJ2-7,TRBV11-2,ASSPDRGVSYEQY
few,TRBJ1-1,TRBV7-9,ASSLGVTEAF
few,TRBJ2-2,TRBV7-9,ASSPGLAANTGELF
.,TRBJ2-5,TRBV10-3,AIAGTSGNPGTQY
.,TRBJ2-7,TRBV6-1,ASSEFSQQNEQY
.,TRBJ1-2,TRBV3-1,ASSGRSNYGYT
.,TRBJ2-3,TRBV19,ASSGRQKVDTQY
few,TRBJ2-1,TRBV6-1,ASSVAGESNEQF
many,TRBJ2-1,TRBV6-6,ASRNWGATTRYNEQF
many,TRBJ1-2,TRBV7-2,ASSSPGERGNYGYT
.,TRBJ2-5,TRBV7-6,ASSQEEGQWILKTQY
.,TRBJ2-1,TRBV6-5,ASSYRTSSYNEQF
few,TRBJ2-2,TRBV11-2,ASSSRLAGGFSGELF
.,TRBJ2-2,TRBV7-9,ASTLPGRSDTGELF
few,TRBJ1-1,TRBV20-1,SARATPWF
many,TRBJ2-4,TRBV20-1,SAPGVSLAKNIQY
few,TRBJ2-5,TRBV29-1,SAMLGTVQETQY
many,TRBJ1-1,TRBV7-2,ASSSFRNLNTEAF
.,TRBJ2-3,TRBV20-1,SALTSGSWTDTQY
many,TRBJ2-2,TRBV30,ALGGGMDQGDGELF
few,TRBJ2-7,TRBV6-2/TRBV6-3,ASRPGSGLAGRGEQY
few,TRBJ1-1,TRBV9,ASSQAADLAEAF
.,TRBJ2-2,TRBV7-2,ASSRTGELF
many,TRBJ2-1,TRBV6-5,ASSWAPSGSWYNEQF
few,TRBJ2-1,TRBV20-1,SARDQNNEQF
many,TRBJ2-5,TRBV6-5,ASSSKARVVGGLPKETQY
.,TRBJ1-5,TRBV5-8,ASSLVILNQPQH
few,TRBJ2-7,TRBV7-2,ASSLSSLAYEQY
.,TRBJ1-1,TRBV25-1,ASSTPHSNTEAF
many,TRBJ2-7,TRBV28,ASSTGPTYEQY
.,TRBJ2-7,TRBV19,ASSIGQRYYEQY
few,TRBJ1-6,TRBV11-2,ASSIGSNSPLH
many,TRBJ2-3,TRBV2,ASSEGKQGTDTQY
many,TRBJ2-3,TRBV12-3/TRBV12-4,ASVVRTRACTDTQY
few,TRBJ1-5,TRBV6-5,ASSGTAGGFFSNQPQH
few,TRBJ2-7,TRBV7-9,ASRGVQGESYEQY
.,TRBJ2-3,TRBV7-9,ASSHSGVAQY
many,TRBJ2-5,TRBV6-6,ASSYMAKETQY
many,TRBJ2-2,TRBV2,ASKAANTGELF
.,TRBJ2-7,TRBV14,ASSQVHGSGYEQY
few,TRBJ1-1,TRBV5-1,ASSTLGQSDTEAF